Detailed here is one T cell receptor (beta chain). The antigen remains undetermined. This CDR3 has 16 residues. CDR1 and CDR2 (germline): PRHDT, FYEKMQ (reference sequence). The V end lost 4 bases, the J end lost 4 bases, and 18 bases lay between the germline ends. The data are from a study of OX40 agonist ivuxolimab in advanced cancers. About the study: The dose of intravenous ivuxolimab that patients received every 2 weeks ranged from 0.01 to 10 mg/kg.

Study outcomes and limitations: Both blood CD4+ and CD8+ T cells showed clonal growth by week 6 at 0.1 to 3.0 mg/kg.

Profiled with immunoSEQ multiplex PCR; TCRdb holds only in-frame clones, not every one. The data contain tens of thousands of clones, around 90% of them singletons. The TCR originated in an adult with an advanced solid tumor such as melanoma, head and neck, liver or kidney cancer. The source was CD4+ or CD8+ T cells sorted from blood, collected in a trial of the OX40 agonist ivuxolimab. The chain has TRBV13 and TRBJ2-3; D may be TRBD1 or TRBD2 (6 bases each). CDR3 bases: TGTGCCAGCAGCTCCCTGGAGGGGGTGGGGGCAGATACGCAGTATTTT. Translated: CASSSLEGVGADTQYF.